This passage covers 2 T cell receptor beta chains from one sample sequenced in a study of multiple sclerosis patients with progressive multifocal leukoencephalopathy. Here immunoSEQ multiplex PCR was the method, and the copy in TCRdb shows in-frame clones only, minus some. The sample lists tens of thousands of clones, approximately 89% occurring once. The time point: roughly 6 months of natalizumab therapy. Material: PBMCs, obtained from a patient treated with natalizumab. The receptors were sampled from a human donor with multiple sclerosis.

This CDR3 is CAISAETRLADTQYF. DNA for the CDR3: TGTGCCATCAGTGCCGAAACTCGGTTGGCAGATACGCAGTATTTT. The rearrangement joins TRBV10-3 to TRBJ2-3; D remains unclear. Germline V gene sequence: CDR1 ENHRY, CDR2 SYGVKD. Trimming took off 4 bases at V and 4 bases at J, with 15 bases between the two ends. There are 15 residues in the CDR3.

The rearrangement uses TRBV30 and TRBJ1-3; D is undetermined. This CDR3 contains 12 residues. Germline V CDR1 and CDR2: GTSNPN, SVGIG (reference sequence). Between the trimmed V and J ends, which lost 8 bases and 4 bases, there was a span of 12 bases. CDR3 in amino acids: CATDTRGNTIYF. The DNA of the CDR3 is TGTGCCACCGACACTCGAGGAAACACCATATATTTT.